A single sample gave rise to the 21 T cell receptor beta chains below, sequenced in a study of T cells in Graves' hyperthyroidism and ophthalmopathy (dated by TCRdb to between 2018 and 2020). Library preparation employed multiplex PCR. TCRdb shows the sequencer as Illumina HiSeq 2000. Amplification of TCR beta CDR3 regions was carried out from RNA transcripts. The first round of RT-PCR for the TCR CDR3 was performed with the HTBI primer set and the Qiagen OneStep RT-PCR kit. TCRdb cleaned the public reads at Q25 with fastp, built clones with MiXCR and kept in-frame beta chains. Rows are combined by CDR3 protein, so each entry shows the most common genes and DNA. The sample table contains 250,000 to 300,000 distinct CDR3 sequences; only one count was recorded for less than 20% of them. The ten most abundant clones make up about 35% of the sample. Sequencing input: blood. These receptors originate from a man aged 45-65 years with Graves' ophthalmopathy.

This clonotype was detected many times. The chain couples TRBV7-2 to TRBJ2-7; 8 positions match TRBD2. The J segment lost 5 bases and the V segment lost 4 bases, leaving 7 bases of the junction unmatched. The CDR3 loop spans 14 amino acids. CDR1 and CDR2 (germline): SGHTA, FQGNSA. The CDR3 bases are TGTGCCAGCAGCTGGACTAGCAGGGCTGACGAGCAGTACTTC. Its protein is CASSWTSRADEQYF.

This clonotype was recorded many times. In DNA form, the CDR3 reads TGTGCCAGCAGCCGGGGACAGGAGCAGTTCTTC. It yields the protein CASSRGQEQFF. The chain employs TRBV7-3 and TRBJ2-1; TRBD1 aligns across 7 bases. Unmatched junction bases numbered 2, after V lost 5 bases and J lost 10 bases. Germline V gene lookup returns CDR1 SGHTA and CDR2 FQGTGA. The length of the CDR3 is 11 residues.

Ten or more counts support this clonotype. The rearrangement uses TRBV7-2 and TRBJ1-3; D is uncertain. Per germline, CDR1 SGHTA and CDR2 FQGNSA. V lost 1 base and J 2 bases, leaving 6 bases between the germline ends. The CDR3 has 14 amino acids. The CDR3 bases are TGTGCCAGCAGCTTAGTAGGGCCTGGAAACACCATATATTTT. It encodes CASSLVGPGNTIYF. The full variable domain, its missing parts supplied by reference TRBV7-2 and TRBJ1-3, is GAGVSQSPSNKVTEKGKDVELRCDPISGHTALYWYRQSLGQGLEFLIYFQGNSAPDKSGLPSDRFSAERTGGSVSTLTIQRTQQEDSAVYLCASSLVGPGNTIYFGEGSWLTVV.

In its sample, this clonotype was seen many times. V gene TRBV30 combines with J gene TRBJ2-7; 8 bases are shared with TRBD1. The CDR3 covers 14 residues. Trimming removed 4 bases from V and 5 bases from J; junction bases left unmatched: 10. The germline V gene has CDR1 GTSNPN and CDR2 SVGIG (reference sequence). The CDR3 protein is CAWMTGTGVHEQYF. The CDR3 DNA reads TGTGCCTGGATGACCGGGACAGGTGTACACGAGCAGTACTTC.

V is TRBV7-2 and J is TRBJ1-4; 9 bases fit TRBD1. Germline V CDR1 and CDR2: SGHTA, FQGNSA. Unmatched junction bases numbered 6, after V lost 6 bases and J lost 7 bases. This CDR3 region has 14 residues. CDR3 DNA sequence: TGTGCCAGCAGAAAGACAGGGGGGAGTGAAAAACTGTTTTTT. This translates into CASRKTGGSEKLFF.

This clonotype was seen a handful of times. The chain employs TRBV11-2 and TRBJ2-3, with D uncertain. CDR3 length equals 15 residues. Trimming removed 1 base at V and 0 bases at J, with 8 bases between. The V gene's germline CDR1 is SGHAT and CDR2 FQNNGV. DNA of the CDR3: TGTGCCAGCAGCTTAGCCTGGCGGAGCACAGATACGCAGTATTTT. Translating gives CASSLAWRSTDTQYF. Supplemented by reference TRBV11-2 and TRBJ2-3, the full variable domain reads EAGVAQSPRYKIIEKRQSVAFWCNPISGHATLYWYQQILGQGPKLLIQFQNNGVVDDSQLPKDRFSAERLKGVDSTLKIQPAKLEDSAVYLCASSLAWRSTDTQYFGPGTRLTVL.

The chain employs TRBV6-1 and TRBJ2-1; TRBD1 aligns across 7 bases. The CDR3 runs to 16 residues. Trimming at V came to 2 bases and at J to 3 bases, leaving 7 bases not matched to a gene. Germline CDR1 is MNHNS and CDR2 is SASEGT. The CDR3 here is CASSENRGLDYNEQFF. CDR3 bases: TGTGCCAGCAGTGAAAACAGGGGTCTGGACTACAATGAGCAGTTCTTC.

This clonotype was observed a handful of times. The rearrangement joins TRBV27 to TRBJ2-2; 8 bases line up with TRBD1. The CDR3 covers 15 residues. CDR1 MNHEY and CDR2 SMNVEV come from the germline V gene (reference sequence). V lost 6 bases, J lost 5 bases, and 8 bases stayed unmatched. CDR3 loop: CASREGQVVTGELFF. CDR3 coding DNA: TGTGCCAGCAGAGAGGGACAGGTGGTGACCGGGGAGCTGTTTTTT.

This clonotype was seen at least ten times. The chain recombines TRBV18 with TRBJ1-2; perhaps TRBD1 as D (5 bases). Germline CDR1 and CDR2: KGHSH and LQKENI. The CDR3 contains 13 residues. The ends were cut back, 1 base at V and 2 bases at J, with 5 bases in the middle. The CDR3 reads CASSPRDNYGYTF. DNA of the CDR3: TGTGCCAGCTCACCACGGGACAACTATGGCTACACCTTC.

The table lists this clonotype with a few counts. This chain connects TRBV30 to TRBJ1-1; D may be TRBD1 (6 bases). V was pared by 4 bases and J by 6 bases, with 36 bases between. This CDR3 spans 20 amino acids. Germline lookup yields CDR1 GTSNPN and CDR2 SVGIG (reference sequence). CDR3 sequence reads: CAWTPVWLSLRGGVDAEAFF. The CDR3 nucleotides read TGTGCCTGGACCCCGGTTTGGCTGTCCTTGAGGGGGGGGGTTGACGCTGAAGCTTTCTTT.

This clonotype was counted many times. The chain joins TRBV11-2 to TRBJ1-3, with 8 bases matching TRBD1. The V gene end was trimmed by 5 bases and the J gene end by 4 bases; junction bases not matched to a gene: 7. CDR3 size: 15 residues. Per germline, CDR1 SGHAT and CDR2 FQNNGV. CDR3 sequence reads: CASSLTDRAGNTIYF. The CDR3 region has the DNA TGTGCCAGCAGCCTAACGGACAGGGCAGGAAACACCATATATTTT.

This clonotype was recorded at least ten times. The rearrangement links TRBV7-3 to TRBJ2-1; 8 bases fit TRBD2. The CDR3 runs to 16 residues. V was pared by 0 bases and J by 5 bases, with 6 bases of the junction left unmatched. Germline CDR1 SGHTA, CDR2 FQGTGA. The CDR3 here is CASSLTGSGRNNEQFF. The CDR3 nucleotides read TGTGCCAGCAGCTTAACAGGAAGCGGGAGAAACAATGAGCAGTTCTTC.

J is TRBJ1-6 and V is TRBV2, with a weak D call TRBD1 (6 bases). The CDR3 covers 13 residues. Germline-derived CDR1 and CDR2 are SNHLY and FYNNEI. Trimming took 7 bases from V and 13 from J, leaving 17 bases between them. The DNA for the CDR3 is TGTGCCAGCATGGCAGGGGCCGTCGATCCCCTCCACTTT. Protein sequence: CASMAGAVDPLHF.

In its sample, this clonotype was seen many times. The rearrangement joins TRBV7-9 to TRBJ2-7; possibly TRBD1 for D (6 bases). Per germline, CDR1 SEHNR and CDR2 FQNEAQ (reference sequence). Trimming pared 2 bases from V and 5 bases from J, leaving 16 bases between. The CDR3 spans 15 residues. This CDR3 reads CASSLSRRGTHEQYF. The CDR3 DNA sequence: TGTGCCAGCAGCTTATCGCGCAGGGGTACGCACGAGCAGTACTTC.

This clonotype appeared a few times. V gene TRBV9 combines with J gene TRBJ2-1; no reliable D call. CDR3 size: 16 residues. Between the trimmed V and J ends, which lost 0 bases and 0 bases, there was a span of 10 bases. CDR1 and CDR2 (germline): SGDLS, YYNGEE. The CDR3 here is CASSVGASYSYNEQFF. As DNA, the CDR3 is TGTGCCAGCAGCGTAGGGGCGTCCTACTCCTACAATGAGCAGTTCTTC.

This clonotype was picked up a small number of times. This chain joins TRBV6-6 and TRBJ2-7; tentatively, D is TRBD1 (5 bases). CDR1 and CDR2 from the germline V gene are MNHNY and SVGAGI (reference sequence). V was cut by 0 bases and J by 3 bases, with 15 bases left in between. The CDR3 runs 16 residues. Here the CDR3 reads CASSYSTGRAYYEQYF. The DNA for the CDR3 is TGTGCCAGCAGTTACTCGACCGGCAGGGCCTACTACGAGCAGTACTTC.

This clonotype occurred a few times. This sequence joins TRBV6-1 and TRBJ1-1, with D hard to call. The CDR3 is made up of 11 amino acids. V was cut by 6 bases and J by 4 bases, with 6 bases left in between. From germline, CDR1 is MNHNS and CDR2 SASEGT. CDR3 in DNA: TGTGCCAGCAGCTCTCTCACTGAAGCTTTCTTT. This encodes CASSSLTEAFF.

The J gene is TRBJ1-4, the V gene TRBV4-1; 8 bases are a match to TRBD1. Trimming took 1 base from V and 2 from J; bases not matched to a gene: 6. CDR1 and CDR2 from the germline V gene are MGHRA and YSYEKL. This CDR3 comprises 17 residues. The chain's CDR3 is CASSQVARGRTNEKLFF. The CDR3 region has the DNA TGCGCCAGCAGCCAAGTCGCCAGGGGGCGGACTAATGAAAAACTGTTTTTT.

With regard to this clonotype: The final CDR3 position lacks the conserved phenylalanine or tryptophan, pointing to a likely read error. This chain joins TRBV5-1 and TRBJ2-7, with 11 nucleotides matching TRBD1. The CDR3 has 18 amino acids. Losses at the gene ends were 3 bases for V and 2 bases for J; bases not matched to a gene: 13. Germline lookup yields CDR1 SGHRS and CDR2 YFSETQ. The CDR3 loop is CASSWGPGQGVIAYEQYL. The CDR3 region has the DNA TGCGCCAGCAGCTGGGGACCGGGACAGGGGGTTATCGCCTACGAGCAGTACCTC.

This clonotype appeared many times. The chain uses TRBV2 and TRBJ1-3; D is undetermined. V dropped 0 bases and J dropped 4 bases, with 1 base sitting between them. This CDR3 spans 12 amino acids. The germline CDR1 and CDR2 sequences are SNHLY and FYNNEI. The CDR3 spells CASSEAGNTIYF. The CDR3 nucleotides are TGTGCCAGCAGTGAAGCAGGAAACACCATATATTTT.

This clonotype was observed at least ten times. The rearrangement joins TRBV24-1 to TRBJ2-3; tentatively, D is TRBD1 (6 bases). Trimming removed 4 bases at V and 3 bases at J, with 16 bases between. This CDR3 is built from 16 residues. CDR1 and CDR2 (germline): KGHDR, SFDVKD. The CDR3 DNA reads TGTGCCACCAGTGACCCGACAGGAAGGGTAACAGATACGCAGTATTTT. Translating gives CATSDPTGRVTDTQYF.